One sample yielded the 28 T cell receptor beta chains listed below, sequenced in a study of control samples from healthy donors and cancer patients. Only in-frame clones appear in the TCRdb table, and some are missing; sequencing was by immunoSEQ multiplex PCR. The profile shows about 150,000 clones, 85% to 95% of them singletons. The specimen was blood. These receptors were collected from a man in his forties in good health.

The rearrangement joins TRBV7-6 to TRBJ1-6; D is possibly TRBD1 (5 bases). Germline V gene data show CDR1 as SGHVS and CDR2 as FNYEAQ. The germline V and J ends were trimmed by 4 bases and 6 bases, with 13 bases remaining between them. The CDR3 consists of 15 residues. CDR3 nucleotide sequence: TGTGCCAGCAGCTCCCGGGGCGCCCGTAATTCACCCCTCCACTTT. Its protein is CASSSRGARNSPLHF. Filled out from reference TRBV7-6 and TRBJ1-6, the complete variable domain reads GAGVSQSPRYKVTKRGQDVALRCDPISGHVSLYWYRQALGQGPEFLTYFNYEAQQDKSGLPNDRFSAERPEGSISTLTIQRTEQRDSAMYRCASSSRGARNSPLHFGNGTRLTVT.

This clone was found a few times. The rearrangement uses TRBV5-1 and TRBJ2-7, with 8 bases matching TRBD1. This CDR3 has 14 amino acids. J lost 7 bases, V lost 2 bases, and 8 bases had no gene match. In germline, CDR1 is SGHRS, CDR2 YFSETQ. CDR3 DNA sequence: TGCGCCAGCAGCTTAGGGACAGGTAACGGGGAGCAGTACTTC. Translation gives CASSLGTGNGEQYF.

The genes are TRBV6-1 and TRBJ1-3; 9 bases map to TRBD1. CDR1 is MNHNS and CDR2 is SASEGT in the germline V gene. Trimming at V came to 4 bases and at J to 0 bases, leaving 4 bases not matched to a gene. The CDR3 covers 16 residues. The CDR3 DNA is TGTGCCAGCAGTGTAGCGACAGGGGGCTCTGGAAACACCATATATTTT. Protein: CASSVATGGSGNTIYF.

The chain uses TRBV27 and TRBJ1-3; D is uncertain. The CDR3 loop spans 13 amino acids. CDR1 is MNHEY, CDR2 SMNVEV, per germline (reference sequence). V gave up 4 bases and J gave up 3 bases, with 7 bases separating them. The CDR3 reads CASSYRDGNTIYF. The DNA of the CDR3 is TGTGCCAGCAGTTACAGAGATGGAAACACCATATATTTT.

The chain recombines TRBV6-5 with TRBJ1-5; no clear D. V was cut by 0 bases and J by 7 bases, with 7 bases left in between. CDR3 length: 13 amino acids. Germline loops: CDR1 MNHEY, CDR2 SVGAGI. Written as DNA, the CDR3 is TGTGCCAGCAGTTACTCCCAGGACCAGCCCCAGCATTTT. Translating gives CASSYSQDQPQHF.

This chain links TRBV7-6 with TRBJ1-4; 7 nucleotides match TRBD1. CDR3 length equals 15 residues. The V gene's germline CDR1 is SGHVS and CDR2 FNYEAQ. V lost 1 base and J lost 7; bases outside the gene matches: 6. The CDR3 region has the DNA TGTGCCAGCAGCTTAGGGGGCAGGACAGGTGAAAAACTGTTTTTT. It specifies CASSLGGRTGEKLFF.

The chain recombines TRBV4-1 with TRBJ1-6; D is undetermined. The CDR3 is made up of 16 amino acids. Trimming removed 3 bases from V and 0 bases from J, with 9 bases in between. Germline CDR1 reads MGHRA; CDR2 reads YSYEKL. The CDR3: CASSQGGNSYNSPLHF. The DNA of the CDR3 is TGCGCCAGCAGCCAGGGTGGAAACTCCTATAATTCACCCCTCCACTTT.

CDR3 sequence (DNA): TGTGCCAGCAGCCAAGATTTGAGGTTGCCGCGTTATGGCTACACCTTC. Its translation: CASSQDLRLPRYGYTF. The rearrangement uses TRBV3-1 (or the pseudogene TRBV3-2) and TRBJ1-2; no firm D call. The germline CDR1 and CDR2 sequences are LGHDT and YNNKEL (reference sequence). This CDR3 contains 16 residues. The V and J ends lost 0 bases and 5 bases respectively, with 16 bases between them.

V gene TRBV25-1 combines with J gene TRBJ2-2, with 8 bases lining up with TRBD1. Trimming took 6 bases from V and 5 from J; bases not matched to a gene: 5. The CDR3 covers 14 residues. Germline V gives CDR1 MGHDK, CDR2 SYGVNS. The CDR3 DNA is TGTGCCAGCAGCCGGACAGGGCAGACCGGGGAGCTGTTTTTT. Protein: CASSRTGQTGELFF.

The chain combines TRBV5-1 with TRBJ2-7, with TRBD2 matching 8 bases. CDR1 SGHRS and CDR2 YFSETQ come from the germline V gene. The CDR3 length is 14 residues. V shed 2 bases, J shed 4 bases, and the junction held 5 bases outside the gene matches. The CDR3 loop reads CASSLNSGAYEQYF. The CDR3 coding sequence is TGCGCCAGCAGCTTAAATAGCGGGGCTTACGAGCAGTACTTC.

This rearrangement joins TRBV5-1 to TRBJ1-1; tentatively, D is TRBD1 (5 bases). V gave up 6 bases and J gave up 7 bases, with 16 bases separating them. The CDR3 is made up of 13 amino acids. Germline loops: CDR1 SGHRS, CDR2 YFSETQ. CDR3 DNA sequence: TGCGCCAGCACCGACAACATAGGACATGAAGCTTTCTTT. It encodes CASTDNIGHEAFF.

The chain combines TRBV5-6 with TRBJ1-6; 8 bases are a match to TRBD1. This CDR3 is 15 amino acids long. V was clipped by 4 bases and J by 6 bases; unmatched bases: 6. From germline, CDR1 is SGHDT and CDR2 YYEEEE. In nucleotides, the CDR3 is TGTGCCAGCAGCCCAGACAGGGGAACTAATTCACCCCTCCACTTT. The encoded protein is CASSPDRGTNSPLHF.

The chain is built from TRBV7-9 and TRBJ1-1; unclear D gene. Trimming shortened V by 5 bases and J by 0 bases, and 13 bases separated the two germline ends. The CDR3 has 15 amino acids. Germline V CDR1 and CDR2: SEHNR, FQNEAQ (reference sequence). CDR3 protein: CASSPSGQLNTEAFF. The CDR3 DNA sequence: TGTGCCAGCAGCCCCTCCGGGCAGCTGAACACTGAAGCTTTCTTT.

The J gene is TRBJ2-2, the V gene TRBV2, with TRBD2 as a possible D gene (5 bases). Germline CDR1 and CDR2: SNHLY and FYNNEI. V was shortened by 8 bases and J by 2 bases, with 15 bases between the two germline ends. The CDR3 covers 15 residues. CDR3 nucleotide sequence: TGTGCCAGCGCCACCGGACTTTTAAACACCGGGGAGCTGTTTTTT. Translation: CASATGLLNTGELFF.

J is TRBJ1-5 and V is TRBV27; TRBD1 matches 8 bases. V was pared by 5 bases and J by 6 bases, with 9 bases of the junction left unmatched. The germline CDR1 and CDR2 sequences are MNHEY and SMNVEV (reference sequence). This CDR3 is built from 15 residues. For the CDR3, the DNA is TGTGCCAGCAGTCAGAGGACAGGGATGGCTCAGCCCCAGCATTTT. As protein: CASSQRTGMAQPQHF.

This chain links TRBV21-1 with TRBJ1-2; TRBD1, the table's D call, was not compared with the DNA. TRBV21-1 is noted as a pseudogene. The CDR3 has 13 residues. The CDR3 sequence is CASSKEGCYGYTF. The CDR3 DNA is TGTGCCAGCAGCAAAGAGGGGTGCTATGGCTACACCTTC.

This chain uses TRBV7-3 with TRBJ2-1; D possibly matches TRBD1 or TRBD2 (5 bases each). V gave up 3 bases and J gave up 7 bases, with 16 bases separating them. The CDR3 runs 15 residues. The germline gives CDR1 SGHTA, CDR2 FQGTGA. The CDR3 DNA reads TGTGCCAGCAGCTTCTCCGGGACCAGCGGTAATGAGCAGTTCTTC. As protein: CASSFSGTSGNEQFF.

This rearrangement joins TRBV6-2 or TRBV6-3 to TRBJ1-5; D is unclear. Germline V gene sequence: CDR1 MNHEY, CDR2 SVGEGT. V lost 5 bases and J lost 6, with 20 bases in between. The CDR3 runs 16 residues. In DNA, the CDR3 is TGTGCCAGCAGTACCTCGACCGCCGGCATGAGTCAGCCCCAGCATTTT. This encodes CASSTSTAGMSQPQHF.

This CDR3 reads CASSLPGQAPGDTEAFF. The CDR3 DNA reads as TGTGCCAGCAGCTTACCCGGACAGGCCCCGGGAGACACTGAAGCTTTCTTT. J is TRBJ1-1 and V is TRBV7-9, with 7 bases that match TRBD1. Germline loops: CDR1 SEHNR, CDR2 FQNEAQ (reference sequence). V shed 2 bases and J 3 bases; nucleotides not matched to a gene: 12. The length of the CDR3 is 17 residues.

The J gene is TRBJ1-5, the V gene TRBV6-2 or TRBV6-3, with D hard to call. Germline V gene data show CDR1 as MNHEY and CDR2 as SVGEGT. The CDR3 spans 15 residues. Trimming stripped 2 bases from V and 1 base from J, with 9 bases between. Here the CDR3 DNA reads TGTGCCAGCAGTTACGGTTCTGACAGCAATCAGCCCCAGCATTTT. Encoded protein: CASSYGSDSNQPQHF.

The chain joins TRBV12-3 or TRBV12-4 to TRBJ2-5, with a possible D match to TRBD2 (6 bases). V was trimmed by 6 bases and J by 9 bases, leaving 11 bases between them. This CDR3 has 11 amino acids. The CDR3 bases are TGTGCCAGCAGCGGACCGGGGGCCCAGTACTTC. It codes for CASSGPGAQYF.

CDR3 loop: CASSFRGGEPGYTF. In nucleotides, the CDR3 is TGTGCCAGCAGCTTCCGCGGGGGAGAGCCTGGCTACACCTTC. The chain couples TRBV5-4 to TRBJ1-2; D is perhaps TRBD1 (5 bases). Deletions cut 2 bases from V and 7 bases from J, with 15 bases between. This CDR3 is 14 amino acids long. Germline values: CDR1 SGHNT, CDR2 YYREEE (reference sequence). The full variable domain, its missing parts supplied by reference TRBV5-4 and TRBJ1-2, is ETGVTQSPTHLIKTRGQQVTLRCSSQSGHNTVSWYQQALGQGPQFIFQYYREEENGRGNFPPRFSGLQFPNYSSELNVNALELDDSALYLCASSFRGGEPGYTFGSGTRLTVV.

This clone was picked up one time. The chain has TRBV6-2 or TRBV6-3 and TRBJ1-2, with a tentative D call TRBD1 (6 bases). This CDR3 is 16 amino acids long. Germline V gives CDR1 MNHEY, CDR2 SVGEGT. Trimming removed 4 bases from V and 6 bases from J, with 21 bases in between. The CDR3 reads CASSWKGQAGANGYTF. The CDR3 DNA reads TGTGCCAGCAGTTGGAAGGGCCAGGCGGGGGCTAATGGCTACACCTTC.

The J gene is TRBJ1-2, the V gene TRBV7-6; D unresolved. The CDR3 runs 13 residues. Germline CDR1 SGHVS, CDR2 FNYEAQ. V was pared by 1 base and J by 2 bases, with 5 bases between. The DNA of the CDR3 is TGTGCCAGCAGCTTAGGGGTGAACTATGGCTACACCTTC. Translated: CASSLGVNYGYTF.

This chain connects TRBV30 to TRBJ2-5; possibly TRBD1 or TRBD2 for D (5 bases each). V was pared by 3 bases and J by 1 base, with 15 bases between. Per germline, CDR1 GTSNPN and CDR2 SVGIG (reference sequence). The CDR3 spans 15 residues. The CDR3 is CAWSALRGRQETQYF. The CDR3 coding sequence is TGTGCCTGGAGCGCCCTACGGGGACGCCAAGAGACCCAGTACTTC.

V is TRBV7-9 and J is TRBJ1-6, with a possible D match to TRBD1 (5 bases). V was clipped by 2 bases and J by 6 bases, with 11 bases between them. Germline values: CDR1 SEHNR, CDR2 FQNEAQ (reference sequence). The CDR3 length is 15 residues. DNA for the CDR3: TGTGCCAGCAGCTTACGGGACGATTTTAATTCACCCCTCCACTTT. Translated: CASSLRDDFNSPLHF.

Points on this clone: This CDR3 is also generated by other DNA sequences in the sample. Here the CDR3 reads CATSRGRTGGYEQYF. The CDR3 DNA reads as TGTGCCACCAGCAGAGGCCGGACAGGAGGCTACGAGCAGTACTTC. This chain connects TRBV15 to TRBJ2-7; TRBD1 matches 7 bases. Germline values: CDR1 LNHNV, CDR2 YYDKDF (reference sequence). There are 15 residues in the CDR3. The junction had 6 bases not matched to a gene; V was cut back by 1 base and J by 3 bases.

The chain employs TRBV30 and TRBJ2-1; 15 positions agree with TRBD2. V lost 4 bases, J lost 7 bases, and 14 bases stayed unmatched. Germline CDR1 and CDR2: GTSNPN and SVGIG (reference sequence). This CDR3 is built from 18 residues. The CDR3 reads CAWTSFRTSGGAKNEQFF. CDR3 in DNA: TGTGCCTGGACGTCCTTCCGGACTAGCGGGGGGGCGAAGAATGAGCAGTTCTTC. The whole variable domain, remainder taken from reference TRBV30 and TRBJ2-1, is SQTIHQWPATLVQPVGSPLSLECTVEGTSNPNLYWYRQAAGRGLQLLFYSVGIGQISSEVPQNLSASRPQDRQFILSSKKLLLSDSGFYLCAWTSFRTSGGAKNEQFFGPGTRLTVL.